This T cell receptor beta chain derives from a study of Ad26.COV2.S vaccination and SARS-CoV-2 variants. Study-wide points: Vaccinees displayed broader spike-specific TCR repertoires than placebo recipients. Following vaccination, spike-specific CD8+ and CD4+ T cell responses reportedly exhibited substantial breadth.

The germline V gene encodes CDR1 SGDLS and CDR2 YYNGEE. V was trimmed by 2 bases and J by 0 bases, leaving 11 bases between them. The CDR3 has 16 amino acids. Sequencing used immunoSEQ multiplex PCR; TCRdb keeps in-frame clones, though not all of them. The repertoire has around 370,000 clones, about 92% of them found once; the top ten carry about 3.9%. In the case of this clone: Antigen unknown.

The chain uses TRBV9 and TRBJ1-4, with unresolved D. The receptor was derived from a human donor who had recovered from COVID-19. The sequences come from peripheral blood, collected after recovery from COVID-19. Here the CDR3 DNA reads TGTGCCAGCAGCGTTCAGGCTCGGGCAACTAATGAAAAACTGTTTTTT. Its translation: CASSVQARATNEKLFF.